Described below is a single T cell receptor beta chain sequence and its context. Its matching antigen is unknown. Pooled together were second doses at about 4 or about 12 weeks. The data derive from a study of T cell responses to AZD1222 COVID-19 vaccine. Sequencing used immunoSEQ multiplex PCR; TCRdb keeps in-frame clones, though not all of them. The sample shows 77,000 or so clones, roughly 84% of them seen only once. Study-wide results and caveats: Baseline seropositives among AZD1222 recipients totaled only six or seven.

The sequence was collected from an adult who received the AZD1222 COVID-19 vaccine. Material: peripheral blood, obtained 28 days after the second AZD1222 dose.

In nucleotides, the CDR3 is TGTGCCTGGGGGACAGGGGGCGTGCGTGGCTACACCTTC. Protein product: CAWGTGGVRGYTF. The chain employs TRBV30 and TRBJ1-2; 12 bases are shared with TRBD1. The V gene end was trimmed by 5 bases and the J gene end by 7 bases; junction bases not matched to a gene: 5. Looked up from germline, CDR1 is GTSNPN and CDR2 is SVGIG (reference sequence). CDR3 length: 13 amino acids.